Each of the 21 T cell receptor beta chains below was sequenced from the same sample in a study of blood T cell repertoires in COVID-19. Assay: immunoSEQ multiplex PCR; the TCRdb copy retains only in-frame clones and omits some. The data show under 150,000 clones, over 75% seen once. The sample was PBMCs or T cells enriched from blood (not recorded which). These receptor sequences come from a man over 45 in a cohort exposed to, infected with or recovered from COVID-19 (not recorded which).

V is TRBV2 and J is TRBJ1-1; no firm D call. V was cut by 7 bases and J by 7 bases, with 10 bases left in between. This CDR3 has 11 amino acids. Germline lookup yields CDR1 SNHLY and CDR2 FYNNEI. The CDR3 region has the DNA TGTGCCAGCATACGGGGTGATGAAGCTTTCTTT. The encoded protein is CASIRGDEAFF.

The chain is built from TRBV28 and TRBJ2-7; tentatively, D is TRBD1 (5 bases). The germline V gene encodes CDR1 MDHEN and CDR2 SYDVKM. Trimming shortened V by 5 bases and J by 5 bases, and 10 bases separated the two germline ends. This CDR3 has 12 amino acids. In DNA, the CDR3 is TGTGCCAGCAGTCGACGCAGGGACGAGCAGTACTTC. As protein: CASSRRRDEQYF.

The rearrangement joins TRBV7-3 to TRBJ1-2; TRBD1 matches at 7 bases. V was clipped by 5 bases and J by 1 base; unmatched bases: 1. The CDR3 is 13 residues long. Germline CDR1 is SGHTA and CDR2 is FQGTGA. This CDR3 is CASSRDSNYGYTF. The CDR3 DNA follows: TGTGCCAGCAGCCGGGACAGTAACTATGGCTACACCTTC.

This chain connects TRBV11-3 to TRBJ1-1; 8 nucleotides align to TRBD1. Germline V CDR1 and CDR2: SGHNT, YENEEA. The CDR3 totals 14 residues. The trim removed 5 bases at V and 2 bases at J, leaving 4 bases unmatched. The CDR3 reads CASSRTGGNTEAFF. Here the CDR3 DNA reads TGTGCCAGCAGCCGCACAGGGGGAAACACTGAAGCTTTCTTT.

This clone showed up just once. In DNA, the CDR3 is TGTGCCAGCAGGGTTCTAAGCTACAATGAGCAGTTCTTC. Protein sequence: CASRVLSYNEQFF. J is TRBJ2-1 and V is TRBV2; no clear D gene. The germline V and J ends were trimmed by 6 bases and 3 bases, with 9 bases remaining between them. Per the germline V gene, CDR1 is SNHLY and CDR2 is FYNNEI. CDR3 length equals 13 residues.

The chain has TRBV27 and TRBJ1-3; D remains ambiguous. The CDR3 is 13 amino acids. V lost 5 bases and J 5 bases, leaving 10 bases between the germline ends. Germline lookup yields CDR1 MNHEY and CDR2 SMNVEV (reference sequence). The CDR3 DNA is TGTGCCAGCAGTCCCCGTCTTCGAAACACCATATATTTT. Translating gives CASSPRLRNTIYF.

This clone was detected only once. This chain uses TRBV9 with TRBJ1-1, with 7 bases that match TRBD1. The V gene end was trimmed by 4 bases and the J gene end by 4 bases; junction bases not matched to a gene: 16. The CDR3 spans 17 residues. Germline CDR1 and CDR2: SGDLS and YYNGEE. In nucleotides, the CDR3 is TGTGCCAGCAGCCGAAACCGGGACAGCTCGAGAGGCACTGAAGCTTTCTTT. Translation gives CASSRNRDSSRGTEAFF.

This clone was counted once. The CDR3, as DNA: TGTGCCAGCAGCCCCACCGGGACAGGACAAGAGACCCAGTACTTC. Amino acids: CASSPTGTGQETQYF. V and J are TRBV7-9 and TRBJ2-5; 8 bases are shared with TRBD1. With 5 bases clipped from V and 2 bases from J, the junction kept 7 bases outside the gene matches. Germline V gives CDR1 SEHNR, CDR2 FQNEAQ (reference sequence). There are 15 residues in the CDR3.

The V call is TRBV18, the J call TRBJ2-4; 9 bases match TRBD1. CDR3 length equals 12 residues. The ends lost 3 bases at V and 10 bases at J; junction bases unmatched: 1. Germline V lookup: CDR1 KGHSH, CDR2 LQKENI. The CDR3 DNA follows: TGTGCCAGCTCACCGGGACAGGGTATTCAGTACTTC. This encodes CASSPGQGIQYF.

The chain recombines TRBV12-3 or TRBV12-4 with TRBJ1-5; no firm D call. V dropped 3 bases and J dropped 4 bases, with 7 bases sitting between them. This CDR3 is built from 13 residues. CDR3 bases: TGTGCCAGCAGTTTTATAGAGAATCAGCCCCAGCATTTT. Amino acids: CASSFIENQPQHF.

The chain employs TRBV24-1 and TRBJ1-2; TRBD1 aligns across 8 bases. V dropped 1 base and J dropped 6; count of bases not matched to a gene: 3. The germline gives CDR1 KGHDR, CDR2 SFDVKD. This CDR3 has 14 residues. The chain's CDR3 is CATSDFTGGNGYTF. The CDR3 bases are TGTGCCACCAGTGATTTCACAGGGGGGAATGGCTACACCTTC.

CDR3 DNA sequence: TGTGCCAGCAGCCCGACAGGGGGATACACTGAAGCTTTCTTT. Its protein product is CASSPTGGYTEAFF. The chain has TRBV5-4 and TRBJ1-1; 9 bases match TRBD1. V lost 4 bases to trimming and J lost 3 bases; unmatched junction nucleotides: 4. Per the germline V gene, CDR1 is SGHNT and CDR2 is YYREEE (reference sequence). The CDR3 is 14 amino acids.

The chain combines TRBV2 with TRBJ1-4; the match to TRBD1 covers 8 bases. CDR1 is SNHLY and CDR2 is FYNNEI in the germline V gene. The V gene end was trimmed by 4 bases and the J gene end by 4 bases; junction bases not matched to a gene: 2. The CDR3 covers 14 residues. The CDR3 DNA reads as TGTGCCAGCAGTGGGACAGGGATTAATGAAAAACTGTTTTTT. Protein sequence: CASSGTGINEKLFF.

This clone is a singleton in its sample. This chain links TRBV9 with TRBJ2-2, with 8 bases fitting TRBD1. V dropped 4 bases and J dropped 2; count of bases not matched to a gene: 13. There are 18 residues in the CDR3. Germline CDR1 is SGDLS and CDR2 is YYNGEE. The CDR3 DNA is TGTGCCAGCAGCCCTCTCCCCTCAGGGGGCCATAACACCGGGGAGCTGTTTTTT. This gives the protein CASSPLPSGGHNTGELFF.

This rearrangement joins TRBV14 to TRBJ2-5, with no clear D. V was clipped by 0 bases and J by 3 bases, with 8 bases between them. CDR1 and CDR2 from the germline V gene are SGHDN and FVKESK. The CDR3 covers 14 residues. CDR3 in amino acids: CASSQDFGEETQYF. In DNA, the CDR3 is TGTGCCAGCAGCCAAGATTTCGGAGAAGAGACCCAGTACTTC.

CDR3 sequence reads: CASSRLIAGTDTQYF. The CDR3 bases are TGCGCCAGCAGCCGACTAATAGCGGGCACAGATACGCAGTATTTT. This chain joins TRBV4-3 and TRBJ2-3; possible D gene TRBD2, 6 bases. The CDR3 runs 15 residues. From germline, CDR1 is LGHNA and CDR2 YSLEER. Trimming cost V 4 bases and J 1 base, with 12 bases left between them.

The chain recombines TRBV18 with TRBJ1-2; a weak D match, TRBD1 (6 bases). CDR3 length: 16 amino acids. Germline-derived CDR1 and CDR2 are KGHSH and LQKENI. V was pared by 3 bases and J by 0 bases, with 14 bases between. Written as DNA, the CDR3 is TGTGCCAGCTCACCCAATGGACAGTCCCCTAACTATGGCTACACCTTC. Its protein is CASSPNGQSPNYGYTF.

This clone was seen just once. The rearrangement joins TRBV2 to TRBJ2-5, with a weak D call TRBD2 (7 bases). This CDR3 spans 16 amino acids. CDR1 and CDR2 (germline): SNHLY, FYNNEI. Trimming left V 2 bases short and J 5 bases short, with 18 bases between. The CDR3 is CASSEWGGATAETQYF. CDR3 coding DNA: TGTGCCAGCAGTGAATGGGGGGGGGCGACTGCTGAGACCCAGTACTTC.

The chain has TRBV2 and TRBJ2-1; 10 bases fit TRBD1. Per the germline V gene, CDR1 is SNHLY and CDR2 is FYNNEI. This CDR3 has 14 amino acids. J gave up 8 bases and V 9 bases, and 10 bases lay outside the gene matches. The CDR3 loop is CASSSGQGLHEQFF. The CDR3 DNA is TGTGCCAGTTCCTCGGGACAGGGGCTACATGAGCAGTTCTTC.

The V gene is TRBV6-5, the J gene TRBJ2-5; 7 nucleotides match TRBD2. This CDR3 has 14 amino acids. From germline, CDR1 is MNHEY and CDR2 SVGAGI. V was pared by 7 bases and J by 1 base, with 6 bases of the junction left unmatched. The CDR3 region has the DNA TGTGCCAGCACCCCGGGGGGTTTCCAAGAGACCCAGTACTTC. Protein sequence: CASTPGGFQETQYF.

The chain combines TRBV14 with TRBJ1-2, with a possible D match to TRBD1 (5 bases). V lost 6 bases to trimming and J lost 3 bases, with 14 bases between them. The germline V gene encodes CDR1 SGHDN and CDR2 FVKESK. The CDR3 totals 14 residues. The CDR3 loop is CASRPNGQDYGYTF. CDR3 DNA sequence: TGTGCCAGCAGACCCAACGGACAAGACTATGGCTACACCTTC.